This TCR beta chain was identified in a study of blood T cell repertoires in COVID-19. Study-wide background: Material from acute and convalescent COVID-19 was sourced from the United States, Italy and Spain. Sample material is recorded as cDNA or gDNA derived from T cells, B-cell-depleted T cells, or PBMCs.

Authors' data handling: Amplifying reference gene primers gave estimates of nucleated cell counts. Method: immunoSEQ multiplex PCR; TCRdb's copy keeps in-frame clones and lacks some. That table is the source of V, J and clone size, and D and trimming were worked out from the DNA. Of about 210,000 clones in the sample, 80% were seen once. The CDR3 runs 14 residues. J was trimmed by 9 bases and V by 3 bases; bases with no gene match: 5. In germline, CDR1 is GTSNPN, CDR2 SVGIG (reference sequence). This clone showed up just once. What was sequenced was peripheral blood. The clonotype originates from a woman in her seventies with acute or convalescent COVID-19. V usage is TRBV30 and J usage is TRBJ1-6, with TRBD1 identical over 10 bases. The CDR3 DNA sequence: TGTGCCTGGAGGCGGACAGGGGGAAGTTCACCCCTCCACTTT. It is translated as CAWRRTGGSSPLHF. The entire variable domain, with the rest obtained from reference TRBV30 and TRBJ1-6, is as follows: SQTIHQWPATLVQPVGSPLSLECTVEGTSNPNLYWYRQAAGRGLQLLFYSVGIGQISSEVPQNLSASRPQDRQFILSSKKLLLSDSGFYLCAWRRTGGSSPLHFGNGTRLTVT.